One sample yielded the 14 T cell receptor beta chains listed below, sequenced in a study of shared clonotypes between healthy human individuals. Method: immunoSEQ multiplex PCR; TCRdb's copy keeps in-frame clones and lacks some. The sample includes about 1 million clones, about three quarters seen only once; the top ten take 1.2% to 1.5%. The sequenced sample was memory CD4+ T cells sorted from blood. As to subset: CD45RA-negative fraction. These TCRs come from a man younger than 30 in good health.

This clone has more than one count but fewer than ten. The chain combines TRBV6-1 with TRBJ2-3; the D is unclear. Germline V CDR1 and CDR2: MNHNS, SASEGT. This CDR3 comprises 14 residues. Trimming left V 4 bases short and J 2 bases short, with 10 bases between. The CDR3: CASSVSDHTDTQYF. In DNA form, the CDR3 reads TGTGCCAGCAGTGTGTCGGACCACACAGATACGCAGTATTTT.

The CDR3 reads CASSFSDRGNADTQYF. In nucleotides, the CDR3 is TGTGCCAGCAGCTTCTCGGACAGGGGAAATGCAGATACGCAGTATTTT. The chain joins TRBV7-2 to TRBJ2-3; 9 nucleotides match TRBD1. V shed 3 bases, J shed 4 bases, and the junction held 8 bases outside the gene matches. The germline V gene encodes CDR1 SGHTA and CDR2 FQGNSA. This CDR3 comprises 16 residues.

This chain uses TRBV11-2 with TRBJ2-2; D remains unclear. Germline V gene data show CDR1 as SGHAT and CDR2 as FQNNGV. The V and J ends lost 0 bases and 5 bases respectively, with 7 bases between them. This CDR3 comprises 14 residues. The CDR3 loop reads CASSLDRRTGELFF. The DNA for the CDR3 is TGTGCCAGCAGCTTAGATCGCAGAACCGGGGAGCTGTTTTTT.

This chain links TRBV25-1 with TRBJ2-7; 8 positions match TRBD1. V was pared by 10 bases and J by 2 bases, with 13 bases of the junction left unmatched. CDR1 is MGHDK, CDR2 SYGVNS, per germline. The CDR3 consists of 15 residues. The CDR3 is CANRGVRGPTYEQYF. The CDR3, as DNA: TGTGCCAACAGAGGAGTCAGGGGGCCCACCTACGAGCAGTACTTC.

CDR3 nucleotide sequence: TGCAGCGTCCTTAAAGGTCTCTACGAGCAGTACTTC. Amino acid sequence: CSVLKGLYEQYF. V and J are TRBV29-1 and TRBJ2-7; no definite D call. Germline V gives CDR1 SQVTM, CDR2 ANQGSEA. The CDR3 has 12 amino acids. Trimming stripped 6 bases from V and 3 bases from J, with 12 bases between.

J is TRBJ1-4 and V is TRBV25-1, with D tentatively TRBD1 (5 bases). The V end lost 1 base, the J end lost 2 bases, and 8 bases lay between the germline ends. In germline, CDR1 is MGHDK, CDR2 SYGVNS. This CDR3 is built from 15 residues. CDR3 coding DNA: TGTGCCAGCAGTGAATTACAGGAGACTAATGAAAAACTGTTTTTT. This codes for CASSELQETNEKLFF.

This clone was picked up one time. The chain joins TRBV5-1 to TRBJ2-1, with a weak D call TRBD1 (5 bases). Trimming took off 3 bases at V and 10 bases at J, with 14 bases between the two ends. Germline V lookup: CDR1 SGHRS, CDR2 YFSETQ. The length of the CDR3 is 13 residues. CDR3 sequence: CASSSSRAHEQFF. DNA for the CDR3: TGCGCCAGCAGCTCCTCCAGGGCACACGAGCAGTTCTTC.

Ten or more counts support this clone. The chain is built from TRBV7-9 and TRBJ2-3; D unclear. Germline CDR1 SEHNR, CDR2 FQNEAQ (reference sequence). Trimming took off 4 bases at V and 7 bases at J, with 12 bases between the two ends. CDR3 length: 13 amino acids. The CDR3 reads CASSYPDGYTQYF. As DNA, the CDR3 is TGTGCCAGCAGCTACCCGGACGGATATACGCAGTATTTT.

The chain has TRBV10-3 and TRBJ2-3; D gene ambiguous. The CDR3 totals 15 residues. Germline V lookup: CDR1 ENHRY, CDR2 SYGVKD. The germline V and J ends were trimmed by 3 bases and 2 bases, with 12 bases remaining between them. The CDR3 DNA is TGTGCCATCAGTGACGGGCAAAAAACCACAGATACGCAGTATTTT. It is translated as CAISDGQKTTDTQYF.

This CDR3 reads CAISEMGGGYYNEQFF. CDR3 nucleotide sequence: TGTGCCATCAGTGAGATGGGCGGGGGGTACTACAATGAGCAGTTCTTC. The V call is TRBV10-3, the J call TRBJ2-1, with TRBD2 identical over 8 bases. Germline values: CDR1 ENHRY, CDR2 SYGVKD. This CDR3 has 16 residues. V was pared by 2 bases and J by 3 bases, with 6 bases of the junction left unmatched.

To note about this clone: This same CDR3 is encoded by further DNA sequences in the sample. This chain connects TRBV5-1 to TRBJ2-7, with 8 bases matching TRBD1. Germline CDR1 reads SGHRS; CDR2 reads YFSETQ. The CDR3 length is 15 residues. Trimming took 3 bases from V and 1 from J; bases not matched to a gene: 6. CDR3 sequence: CASSSTGTGSYEQYF. CDR3 nucleotides: TGCGCCAGCAGCTCCACCGGGACAGGTTCCTACGAGCAGTACTTC.

The V call is TRBV18, the J call TRBJ1-2, with 9 bases identical to TRBD1. V lost 6 bases, J lost 4 bases, and 24 bases stayed unmatched. The CDR3 loop spans 20 amino acids. CDR1 and CDR2 from the germline V gene are KGHSH and LQKENI. CDR3 nucleotides: TGTGCCAGCTCGCCAACCGAACCCGGGTTAAGACAGGGGGAGACCTATGGCTACACCTTC. Residues: CASSPTEPGLRQGETYGYTF.

In the case of this clone: At the DNA level, this CDR3 is encoded by other sequences in the same sample as well. The genes are TRBV9 and TRBJ2-1; 7 bases are a match to TRBD2. CDR1 and CDR2 (germline): SGDLS, YYNGEE. The CDR3 contains 15 residues. V shed 0 bases, J shed 5 bases, and the junction held 5 bases outside the gene matches. Here the CDR3 reads CASSVAGGANNEQFF. The CDR3 DNA follows: TGTGCCAGCAGCGTAGCGGGGGGAGCGAACAATGAGCAGTTCTTC. The whole variable domain, remainder taken from reference TRBV9 and TRBJ2-1, is DSGVTQTPKHLITATGQRVTLRCSPRSGDLSVYWYQQSLDQGLQFLIQYYNGEERAKGNILERFSAQQFPDLHSELNLSSLELGDSALYFCASSVAGGANNEQFFGPGTRLTVL.

The chain recombines TRBV4-1 with TRBJ2-3; D is unclear. Germline V gives CDR1 MGHRA, CDR2 YSYEKL. Deletions cut 0 bases from V and 5 bases from J, with 6 bases between. There are 13 residues in the CDR3. In DNA, the CDR3 is TGCGCCAGCAGCCAAGATCGAATAGATACGCAGTATTTT. This sequence encodes CASSQDRIDTQYF.